Listed below are T cell receptor beta chains from one sample, sequenced in a study of cytomegalovirus exposure and HLA in healthy donors. TCRdb keeps only in-frame clones here, not all; method: immunoSEQ multiplex PCR. The sample has 160,000 or so clones, 84% seen once. Sequenced: PBMCs. The receptors here all came from a man younger than 35 in good health and CMV-seronegative. The CDR3 runs from the conserved cysteine through the conserved F or W. A D gene is named only where the DNA matches it firmly. Some rows have no size entry. The others give once, few or many, or a class for an expanded clone.

v_call	j_call	d_call	clone_size	cdr3_nt	cdr3_aa
TRBV4-1	TRBJ2-4	.	.	TGCGCCAGCAGCCATCCAGGGGGCGGGGGAAACATTCAGTACTTC	CASSHPGGGGNIQYF
TRBV27	TRBJ1-1	.	.	TGTGCCAGCAGTCCTATACCCCTCATGGGGGGCACTGAAGCTTTCTTT	CASSPIPLMGGTEAFF
TRBV28	TRBJ2-2	.	.	TGTGCCAGCAGTCCCACGCAGGGAACAAACGGGGAGCTGTTTTTT	CASSPTQGTNGELFF
TRBV5-1	TRBJ1-2	.	.	TGCGCCAGCAGCTTGTACCAGGGCGCTGCTAACTATGGCTACACCTTC	CASSLYQGAANYGYTF
TRBV4-1	TRBJ2-1	TRBD1	.	TGCGCCAGCAGCCCGGTACAGGGGTTTGCCTACAATGAGCAGTTCTTC	CASSPVQGFAYNEQFF
TRBV6-6	TRBJ1-5	TRBD1	once	TGTGCCAGCAGTCGCGGACAGGGGCGCAATCAGCCCCAGCATTTT	CASSRGQGRNQPQHF
TRBV6-1	TRBJ2-7	TRBD1	.	TGTGCCACTACAGGGACAGGGACAGAAGAGCAGTACTTC	CATTGTGTEEQYF
TRBV27	TRBJ1-1	TRBD1	.	TGTGCCAGCAGTTTATCGGGGACAGGGTACGGTTTGGGAGCTTTCTTT	CASSLSGTGYGLGAFF
TRBV7-9	TRBJ1-4	.	once	TGTGCCAGCACCTTCGGAGGAATGCAGCTGTTTTTT	CASTFGGMQLFF
TRBV7-9	TRBJ1-1	.	.	TGTGCCAGCAGCCCTACCAGTGCGCGGGGGAGCGGCACTGAAGCTTTCTTT	CASSPTSARGSGTEAFF
TRBV7-9	TRBJ1-4	.	.	TGTGCCAGCAGCTTAGCGAGTCCCAGGGGTAATGACAAACTGTTTTTT	CASSLASPRGNDKLFF
TRBV18	TRBJ2-4	TRBD2	.	TGTGCCAGCTCACCAAGGTTGAGAAGCGGGGGCCGGGGGGGAAACATTCAGTACTTC	CASSPRLRSGGRGGNIQYF
TRBV5-8	TRBJ1-5	.	.	TGTGCCAGCAGCTTGGATGCCACGGAGCAGCCCCAGCATTTT	CASSLDATEQPQHF
TRBV5-5	TRBJ2-7	TRBD2	.	TGTGCCAGCAGCTTGGATACACGGGGACTATACGAGCAGTACTTC	CASSLDTRGLYEQYF
TRBV11-2	TRBJ1-3	.	.	TGTGCCACCCTGATGCGGGGCACCATATATTTT	CATLMRGTIYF
TRBV27	TRBJ2-1	TRBD2	.	TGTGCCAGCAGTTTCCCGGGGGGAGGCCATGAGCAGTTCTTC	CASSFPGGGHEQFF
TRBV18	TRBJ1-4	TRBD1	.	TGTGCCAGCTCCCCGGACAGGAGCAATGAAAAACTGTTTTTT	CASSPDRSNEKLFF
TRBV7-8	TRBJ2-7	.	once	TGTGCCAGCAGCTTACTTATTCGATTTGCACAGAACTACGAGCAGTACTTC	CASSLLIRFAQNYEQYF
TRBV19	TRBJ1-4	TRBD1	.	TGTGCCAGTAGAAGGGGACAGAATGAAAAACTGTTTTTT	CASRRGQNEKLFF
TRBV11-2	TRBJ2-5	TRBD2	.	TGTGCCAGCAGCTTCGGGCCTAGCGGATACCAAGAGACCCAGTACTTC	CASSFGPSGYQETQYF
TRBV29-1	TRBJ2-7	TRBD1	.	TGCAGCGTGACCGGGACAGGGTACTACGAGCAGTACTTC	CSVTGTGYYEQYF
TRBV6-1	TRBJ2-7	.	.	TGTGCCAGCAGTGAAAGGGGGATCGCCTACGAGCAGTACTTC	CASSERGIAYEQYF
TRBV4-1	TRBJ2-3	.	.	TGCGCCAGCAGCCAAGATCGTACAGATACGCAGTATTTT	CASSQDRTDTQYF
TRBV7-9	TRBJ1-1	.	.	TGTGCCAGCAGCTTAGGGCAGAACACTGAAGCTTTCTTT	CASSLGQNTEAFF
TRBV10-3	TRBJ2-7	TRBD2	.	TGTGCCATCAGTGAACCCCCGGGAGGCTCCTACGAGCAGTACTTC	CAISEPPGGSYEQYF
TRBV10-3	TRBJ2-5	.	.	TGTGCCATCAGGACAGTACCAGAAGAGACCCAGTACTTC	CAIRTVPEETQYF
TRBV15	TRBJ2-7	TRBD1	.	TGTGCCACCAGCAGAGATCGAATACGGGGACAGGAATCCTACGAGCAGTACTTC	CATSRDRIRGQESYEQYF
TRBV5-6	TRBJ2-7	.	.	TGTGCCAGCAGCCCTGACATCCTCACTTACGAGCAGTACTTC	CASSPDILTYEQYF
TRBV28	TRBJ1-1	.	.	TGTGCCAGCAGTTTGTCGGGGTTCGTTGAAGCTTTCTTT	CASSLSGFVEAFF
TRBV10-3	TRBJ2-6	.	few	TGTGCCACTTCCAAGGCCGTAGGAGAGGGGGCCAACGTCCTGACTTTC	CATSKAVGEGANVLTF
TRBV28	TRBJ1-4	.	.	TGTGCCAGCAGTCCCGGGACACCAACTAATGAAAAACTGTTTTTT	CASSPGTPTNEKLFF
TRBV7-2	TRBJ1-2	.	.	TGTGCCAGCAGCTGGGGGGGTTTTGGTGGCTACACCTTC	CASSWGGFGGYTF
TRBV28	TRBJ2-3	.	once	TGTGCCAGCAGTTTATGGGGCCAGGAGGGCACAGATACGCAGTATTTT	CASSLWGQEGTDTQYF
TRBV19	TRBJ1-2	TRBD1	once	TGTGCCAGTAGTTCCCTCGGACAGGGAAGGGGCTATGGCTACACCTTC	CASSSLGQGRGYGYTF
TRBV9	TRBJ1-1	.	.	TGTGCCAGCAGCGTAGGTCAGGTATACACTGAAGCTTTCTTT	CASSVGQVYTEAFF
TRBV6-1	TRBJ1-6	.	.	TGTGCCAGCAGCCGCGGTAGGTTTCATAATTCACCCCTCCACTTT	CASSRGRFHNSPLHF
TRBV9	TRBJ2-3	.	.	TGTGCCAGCAGCGTAGGTTGGGAAACCCACGGGGGAGGTACGCAGTATTTT	CASSVGWETHGGGTQYF
TRBV5-1	TRBJ2-7	.	.	TGCGCCAGCAGCTTGCTCCTAGACTACGAGCAGTACTTC	CASSLLLDYEQYF